This TCR beta chain derives from a study of cytomegalovirus exposure and HLA in healthy donors. Primers: 60 Vbeta forward and 13 Jbeta reverse. Profiled with immunoSEQ multiplex PCR; TCRdb holds only in-frame clones, not every one. The table records over 150,000 clones, around 80% of them present only once. The source of this sequence is a woman aged 55-69 years in good health and CMV-seropositive. The source material was PBMCs.

CDR3: CATSRVSTLEQYF. DNA of the CDR3: TGTGCCACCAGCAGAGTCTCTACCCTCGAGCAGTACTTC. The chain is built from TRBV15 and TRBJ2-7; D not resolved. Trimming left V 1 base short and J 6 bases short, with 10 bases between. CDR1 and CDR2 from the germline V gene are LNHNV and YYDKDF (reference sequence). The CDR3 spans 13 residues.